Shown below are 24 T cell receptor beta chains from a single sample sequenced in a study of technical replicates of blood from four donors. Sequencing used immunoSEQ multiplex PCR; TCRdb keeps in-frame clones, though not all of them. The sample records approximately 73,000 clones, more than 85% being singletons. Sequencing was performed on T cells isolated from PBMCs. Receptors were obtained from a human donor in good health.

The V and J genes are TRBV14 and TRBJ1-2; TRBD1 is a possible D gene (6 bases). Trimming took 4 bases from V and 8 from J, leaving 20 bases between them. The CDR3 totals 15 residues. Germline V gene data show CDR1 as SGHDN and CDR2 as FVKESK. The CDR3 sequence: CASSPQRGAWGGYTF. CDR3 DNA: TGTGCCAGCAGCCCCCAACGGGGGGCCTGGGGAGGCTACACCTTC.

This sequence joins TRBV27 and TRBJ1-2; weak D call: TRBD1 (6 bases). This CDR3 is 15 amino acids long. Trimming shortened V by 0 bases and J by 4 bases, and 12 bases separated the two germline ends. CDR1 MNHEY and CDR2 SMNVEV come from the germline V gene (reference sequence). This CDR3 reads CASSLSLQGLYGYTF. For the CDR3, the DNA is TGTGCCAGCAGTTTATCCCTACAGGGCCTCTATGGCTACACCTTC.

This clone has just a few counts. The gene calls are TRBV19 and TRBJ2-2; 8 bases fit TRBD1. There are 14 residues in the CDR3. Germline V gene data show CDR1 as LNHDA and CDR2 as SQIVND (reference sequence). The V gene end was trimmed by 8 bases and the J gene end by 4 bases; junction bases not matched to a gene: 6. The CDR3 DNA is TGTGCCAGTCTCGGACAGGGAGGCACCGGGGAGCTGTTTTTT. Translation gives CASLGQGGTGELFF. Full variable domain (outside the CDR3, taken from reference TRBV19 and TRBJ2-2): DGGITQSPKYLFRKEGQNVTLSCEQNLNHDAMYWYRQDPGQGLRLIYYSQIVNDFQKGDIAEGYSVSREKKESFPLTVTSAQKNPTAFYLCASLGQGGTGELFFGEGSRLTVL.

The rearrangement joins TRBV7-2 to TRBJ2-2; 7 bases match TRBD2. Germline-derived CDR1 and CDR2 are SGHTA and FQGNSA. The V gene end was trimmed by 0 bases and the J gene end by 3 bases; junction bases not matched to a gene: 10. CDR3 length: 18 residues. The CDR3 sequence is CASSLAVGSGGYTGELFF. The DNA of the CDR3 is TGTGCCAGCAGCTTAGCGGTCGGGTCGGGAGGATACACCGGGGAGCTGTTTTTT.

The chain uses TRBV18 and TRBJ2-1, with 7 bases matching TRBD2. Germline V gene lookup returns CDR1 KGHSH and CDR2 LQKENI. V trimming: 3 bases; J trimming: 6 bases; junction bases outside the gene matches: 11. CDR3 length: 16 residues. The CDR3 DNA follows: TGTGCCAGCTCACCGGTTGGCGGGAGTGGCTTCAATGAGCAGTTCTTC. This encodes CASSPVGGSGFNEQFF.

The V call is TRBV29-1, the J call TRBJ1-2, with no clear D. The germline gives CDR1 SQVTM, CDR2 ANQGSEA. This CDR3 has 12 residues. Trimming took 4 bases from V and 3 from J, leaving 9 bases between them. CDR3 sequence reads: CSVVRGDYGYTF. CDR3 coding DNA: TGCAGCGTTGTGCGGGGAGACTATGGCTACACCTTC.

The chain uses TRBV5-4 and TRBJ1-3; no firm D call. There are 16 residues in the CDR3. CDR1 SGHNT and CDR2 YYREEE come from the germline V gene (reference sequence). Trimming took off 3 bases at V and 0 bases at J, with 13 bases between the two ends. The CDR3 spells CASSSTEVDSGNTIYF. The CDR3 coding sequence is TGTGCCAGCAGCTCAACCGAGGTGGACTCTGGAAACACCATATATTTT. Variable domain in full (rest from reference TRBV5-4 and TRBJ1-3): ETGVTQSPTHLIKTRGQQVTLRCSSQSGHNTVSWYQQALGQGPQFIFQYYREEENGRGNFPPRFSGLQFPNYSSELNVNALELDDSALYLCASSSTEVDSGNTIYFGEGSWLTVV.

The CDR3, as DNA: TGTGCCAGCAGCGTAGAGGGGGCCCGGAACACTGAAGCTTTCTTT. Translated, it gives CASSVEGARNTEAFF. V usage is TRBV9 and J usage is TRBJ1-1; 7 bases map to TRBD1. The trim removed 0 bases at V and 1 base at J, leaving 3 bases unmatched. CDR3 length: 15 amino acids. Germline values: CDR1 SGDLS, CDR2 YYNGEE.

The V and J genes are TRBV15 and TRBJ1-2; tentative D call: TRBD1 (5 bases). Looked up from germline, CDR1 is LNHNV and CDR2 is YYDKDF (reference sequence). V was pared by 1 base and J by 4 bases, with 10 bases between. The CDR3 contains 14 residues. The CDR3: CATSRVDRFYGYTF. In DNA form, the CDR3 reads TGTGCCACCAGCAGAGTAGACAGATTCTATGGCTACACCTTC.

Notes on this clone: The junction and the germline gene differ at one end; a read error may be behind it. The V and J genes are TRBV15 and TRBJ2-2; 11 positions match TRBD2. CDR3 length: 13 residues. Germline V gene data show CDR1 as LNHNV and CDR2 as YYDKDF (reference sequence). CDR3 sequence: CATSRTSGGELFF. The CDR3 DNA reads as TGTGCCACGAGCAGGACTAGCGGGGGGGAGCTGTTTTTT. Supplemented by reference TRBV15 and TRBJ2-2, the full variable domain reads DAMVIQNPRYQVTQFGKPVTLSCSQTLNHNVMYWYQQKSSQAPKLLFHYYDKDFNNEADTPDNFQSRRPNTSFCFLDIRSPGLGDTAMYLCATSRTSGGELFFGEGSRLTVL.

This chain connects TRBV11-2 to TRBJ2-7; D is possibly TRBD2 (5 bases). Looked up from germline, CDR1 is SGHAT and CDR2 is FQNNGV. V was cut by 5 bases and J by 4 bases, with 18 bases left in between. CDR3 length: 15 residues. The CDR3 protein is CASSERSSFLYEQYF. The CDR3 region has the DNA TGTGCCAGCAGCGAGCGGTCTAGCTTCCTATACGAGCAGTACTTC.

This clone was seen a single time. This chain uses TRBV14 with TRBJ1-1, with 7 bases that match TRBD1. CDR3 length: 15 amino acids. V lost 1 base to trimming and J lost 6 bases; unmatched junction nucleotides: 8. Germline lookup yields CDR1 SGHDN and CDR2 FVKESK. CDR3 amino acids: CASSQAWQGVAEAFF. The CDR3 bases are TGTGCCAGCAGCCAAGCTTGGCAGGGGGTGGCTGAAGCTTTCTTT.

The chain combines TRBV7-9 with TRBJ2-1; a weak D match, TRBD1 (6 bases). This CDR3 is built from 15 residues. Germline V lookup: CDR1 SEHNR, CDR2 FQNEAQ (reference sequence). The V end was cut by 4 bases, the J end by 7 bases, with 17 bases between. In nucleotides, the CDR3 is TGTGCCAGCAGCTGGCAGGACAGAGACAAGAATGAGCAGTTCTTC. Its translation is CASSWQDRDKNEQFF.

The rearrangement links TRBV9 to TRBJ2-1, with 12 bases identical to TRBD2. This CDR3 is built from 17 residues. Germline values: CDR1 SGDLS, CDR2 YYNGEE. After removal of 2 bases from V and 4 bases from J, the junction contained 7 bases not matched to a gene. The CDR3 spells CASSVGWTSGDYNEQFF. CDR3 coding DNA: TGTGCCAGCAGCGTTGGGTGGACTAGCGGGGATTACAATGAGCAGTTCTTC.

The chain employs TRBV7-6 and TRBJ2-7; a possible D gene is TRBD1 (6 bases). Germline V gene data show CDR1 as SGHVS and CDR2 as FNYEAQ. CDR3 length equals 12 residues. Trimming stripped 0 bases from V and 6 bases from J, with 6 bases between. The CDR3, as DNA: TGTGCCAGCAGCTTAGCGGGGGCCGAGCAGTACTTC. This translates into CASSLAGAEQYF.

The chain joins TRBV14 to TRBJ2-2, with D possibly being TRBD2 (5 bases). The germline V and J ends were trimmed by 0 bases and 0 bases, with 11 bases remaining between them. The length of the CDR3 is 17 residues. CDR1 SGHDN and CDR2 FVKESK come from the germline V gene. The CDR3 reads CASSQEGLVANTGELFF. CDR3 nucleotides: TGTGCCAGCAGCCAAGAAGGACTTGTCGCGAACACCGGGGAGCTGTTTTTT.

The chain combines TRBV14 with TRBJ1-2, with a tentative D call TRBD1 (5 bases). Trimming stripped 1 base from V and 4 bases from J, with 7 bases between. Germline V gene sequence: CDR1 SGHDN, CDR2 FVKESK. The CDR3 sequence is 13 residues long. The CDR3 loop is CASSQGQLYGYTF. CDR3 DNA: TGTGCCAGCAGCCAAGGACAGCTCTATGGCTACACCTTC.

The chain carries TRBV11-1 and TRBJ1-1; D is unresolved. The CDR3 sequence is 13 residues long. V was trimmed by 2 bases and J by 11 bases, leaving 15 bases between them. Germline CDR1 is SGHAT and CDR2 is FQDESV (reference sequence). In DNA form, the CDR3 reads TGTGCCAGCAGCTTACGCGGCGCAACTACGGCTTTCTTT. Translated, it gives CASSLRGATTAFF.

The chain recombines TRBV5-8 with TRBJ1-1, with D perhaps matching TRBD1 (6 bases). V lost 5 bases, J lost 8 bases, and 13 bases lay in between. This CDR3 is 12 amino acids long. Per germline, CDR1 SGHTS and CDR2 YDEGEE. The CDR3 coding sequence is TGTGCCAGCAGACACCTCGGGACAGAAGCTTTCTTT. Its protein is CASRHLGTEAFF. Drawing the rest from reference TRBV5-8 and TRBJ1-1, the complete variable domain is EAGVTQSPTHLIKTRGQQATLRCSPISGHTSVYWYQQALGLGLQFLLWYDEGEERNRGNFPPRFSGRQFPNYSSELNVNALELEDSALYLCASRHLGTEAFFGQGTRLTVV.

The chain employs TRBV5-1 and TRBJ2-7; 16 positions agree with TRBD2. V lost 0 bases to trimming and J lost 2 bases; unmatched junction nucleotides: 5. Germline V CDR1 and CDR2: SGHRS, YFSETQ. The CDR3 contains 18 residues. The CDR3 bases are TGCGCCAGCAGCTTGGGGGGACTAGCGGGAGGGATCCCCTACGAGCAGTACTTC. Its translation: CASSLGGLAGGIPYEQYF.

This chain joins TRBV19 and TRBJ2-7, with 9 bases lining up with TRBD1. Looked up from germline, CDR1 is LNHDA and CDR2 is SQIVND (reference sequence). The CDR3 length is 18 residues. V lost 4 bases, J lost 3 bases, and 16 bases stayed unmatched. The CDR3 reads CASSTVPFLGTGFYEQYF. DNA for the CDR3: TGTGCCAGTAGTACAGTCCCCTTCCTCGGGACAGGGTTCTACGAGCAGTACTTC. Using reference TRBV19 and TRBJ2-7 for the parts outside the CDR3, the full variable domain is DGGITQSPKYLFRKEGQNVTLSCEQNLNHDAMYWYRQDPGQGLRLIYYSQIVNDFQKGDIAEGYSVSREKKESFPLTVTSAQKNPTAFYLCASSTVPFLGTGFYEQYFGPGTRLTVT.

This clone was detected a few times. This chain uses TRBV9 with TRBJ2-2; no reliable D call. The CDR3 runs 13 residues. The germline V gene has CDR1 SGDLS and CDR2 YYNGEE. V lost 0 bases and J lost 6, with 6 bases in between. The CDR3 DNA sequence: TGTGCCAGCAGCGTAGCTTTCCCCGGGGAGCTGTTTTTT. Its translation: CASSVAFPGELFF.

The chain links TRBV11-2 to TRBJ2-7; D is uncertain. Trimming left V 1 base short and J 1 base short, with 8 bases between. The CDR3 is 14 residues long. Looked up from germline, CDR1 is SGHAT and CDR2 is FQNNGV. CDR3 amino acids: CASSLVVRSYEQYF. The DNA of the CDR3 is TGTGCCAGCAGCTTAGTTGTCAGATCCTACGAGCAGTACTTC.

The CDR3 DNA follows: TGTGCCAGCAGCCGTCAAGATCATACGGACACTGAAGCTTTCTTT. Encoded protein: CASSRQDHTDTEAFF. The chain joins TRBV6-6 to TRBJ1-1, with no clear D. The CDR3 loop spans 15 amino acids. Germline assignment: CDR1 MNHNY and CDR2 SVGAGI (reference sequence). The V end was cut by 6 bases, the J end by 3 bases, with 17 bases between.